The clone carrying this T cell receptor beta chain was recorded only once. Its antigen is undetermined. CDR1 is SGHKS, CDR2 YYEKEE, per germline (reference sequence). Trimming pared 0 bases from V and 1 base from J, leaving 10 bases between. The CDR3 covers 15 residues. PCR was performed using 60 Vbeta and 13 Jbeta primers. Method: immunoSEQ multiplex PCR; TCRdb's copy keeps in-frame clones and lacks some. The table has some 170,000 clones, around four fifths seen once. The data originate from a study of cytomegalovirus exposure and HLA in healthy donors. The wider study: As an earlier analysis found, roughly 180 million T cells yielded 95 million to 130 million unique TCR beta sequences. Study results and limitations: Immune exposure was documented only through CMV serostatus.

The chain couples TRBV5-5 to TRBJ1-1; D is uncertain. Sequencing was done on a sample of PBMCs. This receptor was identified in a woman between 45 and 60 years old in good health and CMV-seronegative. In DNA form, the CDR3 reads TGTGCCAGCAGCTTGGCGTCTTATTCGAACACTGAAGCTTTCTTT. It is translated as CASSLASYSNTEAFF.